This paragraph reports one T cell receptor (beta chain). The length of the CDR3 is 14 residues. Germline loops: CDR1 MNHEY, CDR2 SMNVEV (reference sequence). V lost 2 bases, J lost 5 bases, and 12 bases lay in between. Only in-frame clones appear in the TCRdb table, and some are missing; sequencing was by immunoSEQ multiplex PCR. The sample has roughly 70,000 clones, roughly 92% seen once. Marrow after transplant was taken from the posterior iliac crest or another site. These data belong to a study of graft-versus-host responses after intestinal transplantation. Study as a whole: For two to three years after anti-thymocyte globulin induction, all recipients took tacrolimus and steroids.

The source material was bone marrow, sampled roughly 780 days after intestinal transplantation. The rearrangement joins TRBV27 to TRBJ2-5, with D unresolved. The sequence came from a human patient who received an intestinal transplant, so some T cells may come from the graft donor. CDR3 nucleotides: TGTGCCAGCAGTTTAAAGGGTCAGGTGGAGACCCAGTACTTC. It is translated as CASSLKGQVETQYF.